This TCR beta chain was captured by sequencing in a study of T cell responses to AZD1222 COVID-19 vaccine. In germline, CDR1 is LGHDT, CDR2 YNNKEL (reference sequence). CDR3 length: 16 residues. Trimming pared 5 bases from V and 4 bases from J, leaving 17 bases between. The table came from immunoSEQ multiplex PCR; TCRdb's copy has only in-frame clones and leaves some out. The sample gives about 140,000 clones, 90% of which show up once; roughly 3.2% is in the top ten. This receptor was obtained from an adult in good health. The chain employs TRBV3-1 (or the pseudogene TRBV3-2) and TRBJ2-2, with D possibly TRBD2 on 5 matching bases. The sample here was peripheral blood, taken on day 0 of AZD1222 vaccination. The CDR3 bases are TGTGCCAGCAGCGCTAGCCTATCTACGAGCACCGGGGAGCTGTTTTTT. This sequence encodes CASSASLSTSTGELFF.